This is a list of T cell receptor beta chains from one sample in a study of a mutant IDH1 vaccine in newly diagnosed glioma. The antigens of these receptors remain unknown. Profiled with immunoSEQ multiplex PCR; TCRdb holds only in-frame clones, not every one. The profile covers 55,000 to 70,000 clones, with around 89% appearing a single time and 1.9% taken by the ten largest. Here the sequenced sample was PBMCs, taken from a glioma patient whose treatment included an IDH1 peptide vaccine. All receptors come from a middle-aged man with glioma. CDR3s include the opening cysteine and the closing phenylalanine or tryptophan. Each record gives: D gene, clone size, J gene, V gene, CDR3 protein, CDR3 DNA. A D gene is named only where the DNA matches it firmly. Rows give clone size only sometimes, using once, few, many, or a class for an expanded clone.

>NA|NA|TRBJ2-3|TRBV7-6
CASSLYGGSRDTQYF
TGTGCCAGCAGCTTGTACGGGGGCTCCCGGGATACGCAGTATTTT
>NA|NA|TRBJ1-5|TRBV4-1
CASSRQGLSSNQPQHF
TGCGCCAGCAGCCGCCAGGGACTATCCAGCAATCAGCCCCAGCATTTT
>NA|NA|TRBJ2-4|TRBV4-1
CASSRREGAWGAKNIQYF
TGCGCCAGCAGCCGAAGGGAGGGGGCCTGGGGAGCCAAAAACATTCAGTACTTC
>NA|few|TRBJ1-1|TRBV2
CASTLNTEAFF
TGTGCCAGCACCCTCAACACTGAAGCTTTCTTT
>NA|NA|TRBJ2-5|TRBV7-2
CASSLRRGKETQYF
TGTGCCAGCAGCTTAAGACGGGGGAAGGAGACCCAGTACTTC
>TRBD2|NA|TRBJ2-1|TRBV19
CASSVLAGGPYEQFF
TGTGCCAGTAGTGTTCTAGCGGGGGGGCCCTATGAGCAGTTCTTC
>NA|once|TRBJ2-6|TRBV5-1
CASSEFYSGANVLTF
TGCGCCAGCAGCGAGTTTTACTCTGGGGCCAACGTCCTGACTTTC
>NA|NA|TRBJ2-5|TRBV7-9
CASSGAMTQETQYF
TGTGCCAGCAGTGGGGCTATGACGCAAGAGACCCAGTACTTC
>NA|NA|TRBJ1-2|TRBV5-4
CASSRTGDYGYTF
TGTGCCAGCAGCCGAACTGGGGACTATGGCTACACCTTC
>NA|NA|TRBJ1-1|TRBV11-2
CASSLGGGYTEAFF
TGTGCCAGCAGCTTAGGGGGGGGATACACTGAAGCTTTCTTT
>NA|NA|TRBJ1-1|TRBV14
CASSQDPHQPNTEAFF
TGTGCCAGCAGCCAAGACCCTCACCAGCCGAACACTGAAGCTTTCTTT
>NA|NA|TRBJ1-4|TRBV25-1
CASSWGGGHEKLFF
TGTGCCAGCAGCTGGGGTGGGGGTCATGAAAAACTGTTTTTT
>NA|once|TRBJ1-3|TRBV6-1
CASSESGILSGNTIYF
TGTGCCAGCAGTGAATCAGGCATTCTCTCTGGAAACACCATATATTTT
>NA|NA|TRBJ1-1|TRBV2
CASTGTNTEAFF
TGTGCCAGCACTGGCACGAACACTGAAGCTTTCTTT
>NA|once|TRBJ1-5|TRBV19
CASSIEGGARQPQHF
TGTGCCAGTAGTATAGAGGGGGGGGCCCGTCAGCCCCAGCATTTT
>NA|NA|TRBJ1-1|TRBV7-9
CASSPSGGNTEAFF
TGTGCCAGCAGCCCCAGCGGAGGGAACACTGAAGCTTTCTTT
>NA|once|TRBJ1-5|TRBV28
CASSLTQGDSNQPQHF
TGTGCCAGCAGTTTAACACAGGGCGATAGCAATCAGCCCCAGCATTTT
>NA|NA|TRBJ1-2|TRBV5-4
CASSPDTGSRYGYTF
TGTGCCAGCAGCCCAGATACGGGGTCCCGCTATGGCTACACCTTC
>NA|NA|TRBJ2-3|TRBV10-3
CAISESADTQYF
TGTGCCATCAGTGAGTCCGCAGATACGCAGTATTTT
>NA|NA|TRBJ2-2|TRBV5-1
CASAPRTTNTGELFF
TGCGCCAGCGCCCCCAGGACCACGAACACCGGGGAGCTGTTTTTT
>NA|NA|TRBJ2-3|TRBV7-2
CASSLAPSLTDTQYF
TGTGCCAGCAGCTTAGCCCCAAGTCTCACCGATACGCAGTATTTT
>NA|NA|TRBJ2-3|TRBV11-2
CASSLEGHRTDTQYF
TGTGCCAGCAGCTTAGAGGGGCACCGCACAGATACGCAGTATTTT
>NA|NA|TRBJ1-1|TRBV5-1
CASSFEGVTAEAFF
TGCGCCAGCAGCTTCGAGGGGGTTACGGCTGAAGCTTTCTTT
>NA|NA|TRBJ1-3|TRBV7-2
CASSPLIGFSGNTIYF
TGTGCCAGCAGTCCACTCATCGGCTTCTCTGGAAACACCATATATTTT
>NA|NA|TRBJ2-6|TRBV9
CASSPSPRQPSGANVLTF
TGTGCCAGCAGCCCGAGTCCCCGACAGCCATCTGGGGCCAACGTCCTGACTTTC
>NA|NA|TRBJ1-1|TRBV5-1
CASSLGTTQGTEAFF
TGCGCCAGCAGCTTGGGAACCACGCAGGGCACTGAAGCTTTCTTT
>NA|NA|TRBJ1-4|TRBV9
CASSVEPVTGPNEKLFF
TGTGCCAGCAGCGTAGAACCGGTGACAGGTCCGAATGAAAAACTGTTTTTT
>TRBD1|NA|TRBJ2-5|TRBV9
CASSLGQGGETQYF
TGTGCCAGCAGCTTAGGACAGGGCGGAGAGACCCAGTACTTC
>TRBD2|NA|TRBJ2-3|TRBV15
CATSRDGLDEDTQYF
TGTGCCACCAGCAGAGATGGACTAGATGAAGATACGCAGTATTTT
>TRBD1|once|TRBJ1-5|TRBV28
CASSPAPQGAGQPQHF
TGTGCCAGCAGTCCCGCCCCGCAGGGGGCCGGTCAGCCCCAGCATTTT
>TRBD2|NA|TRBJ2-1|TRBV9
CASSVAGGSSYNEQFF
TGTGCCAGCAGCGTAGCTGGCGGGAGCTCCTACAATGAGCAGTTCTTC
>NA|NA|TRBJ2-1|TRBV10-3
CAISESAGAGNEQFF
TGTGCCATCAGTGAGTCTGCGGGGGCCGGCAATGAGCAGTTCTTC
>TRBD2|NA|TRBJ2-3|TRBV29-1
CSARTSGRADTQYF
TGCAGCGCCCGGACTAGCGGGAGAGCAGATACGCAGTATTTT
>NA|NA|TRBJ1-1|TRBV6-1
CASSDYVVGYNTEAFF
TGTGCCAGCAGTGATTATGTGGTAGGGTATAACACTGAAGCTTTCTTT
>NA|NA|TRBJ1-1|TRBV28
CATLSQGLENTEAFF
TGTGCCACACTATCTCAGGGTCTTGAGAACACTGAAGCTTTCTTT
>NA|NA|TRBJ1-5|TRBV2
CASSVALGNSNQPQHF
TGTGCCAGCAGTGTTGCGTTGGGAAATAGCAATCAGCCCCAGCATTTT
>NA|NA|TRBJ1-2|TRBV5-5
CASSLAVNYLGYTF
TGTGCCAGCAGCTTGGCGGTGAATTACCTGGGCTACACCTTC
>NA|NA|TRBJ2-1|TRBV6-5
CASSYVGGTYNEQFF
TGTGCCAGCAGTTACGTGGGGGGCACCTACAATGAGCAGTTCTTC
>NA|NA|TRBJ2-2|TRBV7-9
CASSGAGGELFF
TGTGCCAGCAGTGGAGCTGGCGGGGAGCTGTTTTTT
>NA|NA|TRBJ1-2|TRBV5-5
CASSLRVWREDYGYTF
TGTGCCAGCAGCTTGCGGGTCTGGAGGGAGGACTATGGCTACACCTTC
>NA|NA|TRBJ2-1|TRBV2
CASSEVKAGGLRTKQFF
TGTGCCAGCAGTGAAGTGAAGGCAGGCGGATTACGGACCAAGCAGTTCTTC
>NA|NA|TRBJ2-5|TRBV5-1
CASSLAGGTGQETQYF
TGCGCCAGCAGCTTGGCGGGGGGGACAGGGCAAGAGACCCAGTACTTC
>NA|NA|TRBJ1-2|TRBV6-1
CASSEGQILGYTF
TGTGCCAGCAGTGAAGGACAGATTCTTGGCTACACCTTC
>TRBD1|NA|TRBJ1-1|TRBV9
CASSASGGWTEAFF
TGTGCCAGCAGCGCCTCAGGGGGCTGGACTGAAGCTTTCTTT
>NA|once|TRBJ1-3|TRBV7-9
CASSLLGQSGNTIYF
TGTGCCAGCAGCCTACTCGGTCAGTCTGGAAACACCATATATTTT
>TRBD2|NA|TRBJ2-1|TRBV7-2
CASSSGLAGIYNEQFF
TGTGCCAGCAGCTCCGGACTAGCGGGAATCTACAATGAGCAGTTCTTC
>NA|NA|TRBJ2-5|TRBV28
CASTKVGVETQYF
TGTGCCAGCACCAAGGTTGGCGTGGAGACCCAGTACTTC
>NA|NA|TRBJ1-2|TRBV25-1
CASSESAINYGYTF
TGTGCCAGCAGTGAATCCGCCATCAACTATGGCTACACCTTC
>TRBD2|NA|TRBJ2-1|TRBV6-4
CASSGTSGVSYNEQFF
TGTGCCAGCAGCGGGACTAGCGGAGTCTCCTACAATGAGCAGTTCTTC